The 24 T cell receptor beta chains below come from one sample, sequenced in a study of blood T cell repertoires in COVID-19. Measured with immunoSEQ multiplex PCR; TCRdb has only the in-frame clones, and not every one. The sample holds fewer than 350,000 clones, roughly nine tenths seen once. Sequencing was done on a sample of PBMCs or T cells enriched from blood (not recorded which). Receptor source: a man between 60 and 75 years old who had recovered from COVID-19.

The chain has TRBV11-2 and TRBJ1-3; TRBD1 matches at 7 bases. The CDR3 consists of 13 residues. Germline V gives CDR1 SGHAT, CDR2 FQNNGV. V lost 5 bases and J lost 7; bases outside the gene matches: 5. CDR3 amino acids: CASSGQVGNTIYF. As DNA, the CDR3 is TGTGCCAGCAGCGGACAGGTTGGGAACACCATATATTTT.

The V call is TRBV28, the J call TRBJ2-3; 9 bases are a match to TRBD1. There are 13 residues in the CDR3. Germline loops: CDR1 MDHEN, CDR2 SYDVKM. J lost 8 bases, V lost 5 bases, and 5 bases had no gene match. The CDR3: CASSTGGRSTQYF. The CDR3 DNA is TGTGCCAGCAGTACAGGGGGCAGGAGTACGCAGTATTTT.

The rearrangement joins TRBV4-2 to TRBJ2-7, with a tentative D call TRBD2 (6 bases). V was cut by 4 bases and J by 1 base, with 14 bases left in between. The CDR3 is 15 amino acids. Germline-derived CDR1 and CDR2 are LGHNA and YNFKEQ. CDR3 coding DNA: TGTGCCAGCAGCCGGGGGACTCGTCAATCCTACGAGCAGTACTTC. Its translation: CASSRGTRQSYEQYF.

This clone was observed at least ten times. CDR3 residues: CASSSADRENYGYTF. The CDR3 coding sequence is TGTGCCAGCAGCTCCGCCGACAGAGAAAACTATGGCTACACCTTC. The chain recombines TRBV7-9 with TRBJ1-2; TRBD1 is a possible D gene (5 bases). CDR1 is SEHNR, CDR2 FQNEAQ, per germline (reference sequence). V was shortened by 4 bases and J by 2 bases, with 14 bases between the two germline ends. This CDR3 is built from 15 residues.

The chain carries TRBV28 and TRBJ2-4; weak D call: TRBD1 (6 bases). Germline loops: CDR1 MDHEN, CDR2 SYDVKM. Trimming shortened V by 3 bases and J by 0 bases, and 12 bases separated the two germline ends. The CDR3 is made up of 16 amino acids. The CDR3 DNA reads as TGTGCCAGCAGTTTTTTTGGACAGCTAGCCAAAAACATTCAGTACTTC. Amino acids: CASSFFGQLAKNIQYF.

This sequence joins TRBV2 and TRBJ2-7; 10 bases are a match to TRBD2. The germline V gene encodes CDR1 SNHLY and CDR2 FYNNEI. This CDR3 has 15 amino acids. Trimming at V came to 6 bases and at J to 2 bases, leaving 7 bases not matched to a gene. The CDR3 here is CASRETSGYTYEQYF. DNA for the CDR3: TGTGCCAGCAGGGAGACTAGCGGGTATACCTACGAGCAGTACTTC.

CDR3 sequence (DNA): TGTGCCAGCAGCTTGACAGGGGGCACTGAAGCTTTCTTT. Protein: CASSLTGGTEAFF. V usage is TRBV5-5 and J usage is TRBJ1-1; TRBD1 agrees at 8 bases. This CDR3 spans 13 amino acids. Per the germline V gene, CDR1 is SGHKS and CDR2 is YYEKEE (reference sequence). V lost 1 base to trimming and J lost 4 bases; unmatched junction nucleotides: 0. Variable domain in full (rest from reference TRBV5-5 and TRBJ1-1): DAGVTQSPTHLIKTRGQQVTLRCSPISGHKSVSWYQQVLGQGPQFIFQYYEKEERGRGNFPDRFSARQFPNYSSELNVNALLLGDSALYLCASSLTGGTEAFFGQGTRLTVV.

The rearrangement joins TRBV7-2 to TRBJ2-7; TRBD2 matches at 10 bases. CDR1 is SGHTA and CDR2 is FQGNSA in the germline V gene. CDR3 length: 14 amino acids. The V segment lost 5 bases and the J segment 2 bases; nucleotides outside the gene matches: 3. CDR3 region: CASSRTSGTYEQYF. CDR3 DNA: TGTGCCAGCAGCAGGACTAGCGGTACCTACGAGCAGTACTTC.

The rearrangement joins TRBV23-1 to TRBJ1-6, with D unresolved. TRBV23-1 is given ORF status, its function remaining uncertain. V lost 1 base and J 6 bases, leaving 4 bases between the germline ends. The CDR3 covers 13 residues. This CDR3 is CASSQFRNSPLHF. CDR3 DNA: TGCGCCAGCAGTCAATTCCGTAATTCACCCCTCCACTTT.

This rearrangement joins TRBV9 to TRBJ1-6; no reliable D call. This CDR3 has 13 residues. CDR1 and CDR2 (germline): SGDLS, YYNGEE. V was shortened by 1 base and J by 8 bases, with 7 bases between the two germline ends. CDR3: CASSVLADSPLHF. The DNA of the CDR3 is TGTGCCAGCAGCGTATTAGCGGATTCACCCCTCCACTTT.

This chain joins TRBV28 and TRBJ1-1, with D possibly TRBD1 on 5 matching bases. V was shortened by 3 bases and J by 1 base, with 12 bases between the two germline ends. Germline V lookup: CDR1 MDHEN, CDR2 SYDVKM. The CDR3 is 15 residues long. The CDR3 loop reads CASSFGGGKNTEAFF. As DNA, the CDR3 is TGTGCCAGCAGTTTCGGGGGGGGGAAGAACACTGAAGCTTTCTTT.

The chain has TRBV7-9 and TRBJ2-7, with D perhaps TRBD2 (6 bases). V was trimmed by 6 bases and J by 4 bases, leaving 13 bases between them. The CDR3 sequence is 13 residues long. CDR1 is SEHNR, CDR2 FQNEAQ, per germline (reference sequence). The chain's CDR3 is CASSRAGSYEQYF. The CDR3 nucleotides read TGTGCCAGCAGTCGCGCGGGGTCGTACGAGCAGTACTTC.

The chain uses TRBV2 and TRBJ1-1, with 7 nucleotides matching TRBD1. The CDR3 is 14 residues long. Germline V CDR1 and CDR2: SNHLY, FYNNEI. Germline trimming cut 6 bases from V and 4 bases from J; bases unmatched to any gene: 8. This chain's CDR3 is CASRKGAPGTEAFF. CDR3 DNA: TGTGCCAGCAGAAAGGGGGCGCCGGGCACTGAAGCTTTCTTT.

Only one count was recorded for this clone. The CDR3 protein is CASSLVALAKNIQYF. In DNA, the CDR3 is TGTGCCAGCAGCCTAGTTGCGTTAGCCAAAAACATTCAGTACTTC. The chain couples TRBV7-9 to TRBJ2-4; the D is unclear. V dropped 5 bases and J dropped 0 bases, with 11 bases sitting between them. The CDR3 consists of 15 residues. Germline lookup yields CDR1 SEHNR and CDR2 FQNEAQ (reference sequence). The full variable domain, its missing parts supplied by reference TRBV7-9 and TRBJ2-4, is DTGVSQNPRHKITKRGQNVTFRCDPISEHNRLYWYRQTLGQGPEFLTYFQNEAQLEKSRLLSDRFSAERPKGSFSTLEIQRTEQGDSAMYLCASSLVALAKNIQYFGAGTRLSVL.

This chain uses TRBV18 with TRBJ2-4; 11 bases fit TRBD2. CDR1 and CDR2 (germline): KGHSH, LQKENI. The junction had 7 bases not matched to a gene; V was cut back by 3 bases and J by 0 bases. CDR3 length: 18 amino acids. This CDR3 reads CASSPRLAGGEAKNIQYF. CDR3 in DNA: TGTGCCAGCTCACCGCGGCTAGCGGGAGGTGAAGCCAAAAACATTCAGTACTTC.

J is TRBJ2-6 and V is TRBV3-1 (or the pseudogene TRBV3-2), with 10 bases that match TRBD2. V lost 8 bases and J lost 0; bases outside the gene matches: 7. CDR3 length equals 17 residues. Germline CDR1 reads LGHDT; CDR2 reads YNNKEL (reference sequence). The CDR3 sequence is CASRRLAGPSGANVLTF. CDR3 coding DNA: TGTGCCAGCCGGAGACTAGCGGGCCCCTCTGGGGCCAACGTCCTGACTTTC.

The chain links TRBV19 to TRBJ2-1, with D unclear. The CDR3 contains 11 residues. Germline V gene data show CDR1 as LNHDA and CDR2 as SQIVND (reference sequence). The V gene lost 3 bases and the J gene lost 11 bases, with 8 bases spanning the gap. For the CDR3, the DNA is TGTGCCAGTAGTATTCTCCTTCAGCAGTTCTTC. Translated: CASSILLQQFF.

Comment on this clone: Within the sample, other DNA sequences also encode this same CDR3. The J gene is TRBJ2-7, the V gene TRBV7-2; 10 bases are shared with TRBD2. The CDR3 loop spans 16 amino acids. Trimming took 2 bases from V and 1 from J; bases not matched to a gene: 5. CDR1 and CDR2 from the germline V gene are SGHTA and FQGNSA. The CDR3 nucleotides read TGTGCCAGCAGCTTATATGGTAGCGGGGGGTCCTACGAGCAGTACTTC. Amino acids: CASSLYGSGGSYEQYF.

The V gene is TRBV18, the J gene TRBJ2-7, with 7 bases lining up with TRBD1. The CDR3 length is 15 residues. The V gene end was trimmed by 2 bases and the J gene end by 5 bases; junction bases not matched to a gene: 9. CDR1 is KGHSH, CDR2 LQKENI, per germline. The CDR3 protein is CASSPGVQGLDEQYF. The CDR3 DNA sequence: TGTGCCAGCTCACCAGGGGTACAGGGGCTGGACGAGCAGTACTTC.

This clone showed up just a few times. The chain employs TRBV27 and TRBJ2-1, with TRBD2 identical over 8 bases. V trimming: 7 bases; J trimming: 0 bases; junction bases outside the gene matches: 8. This CDR3 comprises 16 residues. CDR1 is MNHEY, CDR2 SMNVEV, per germline (reference sequence). The CDR3: CASTTLLAASYNEQFF. DNA for the CDR3: TGTGCCAGCACCACCCTACTAGCGGCCTCCTACAATGAGCAGTTCTTC.

This rearrangement joins TRBV27 to TRBJ1-3, with D possibly matching TRBD1 (6 bases). This CDR3 has 14 amino acids. Deletions cut 4 bases from V and 2 bases from J, with 9 bases between. Germline CDR1 and CDR2: MNHEY and SMNVEV (reference sequence). The CDR3 sequence is CASSSQGAGNTIYF. CDR3 coding DNA: TGTGCCAGCAGTTCACAGGGAGCTGGAAACACCATATATTTT.

This clone turned up a few times. The CDR3: CASSPGQPNEKLFF. The DNA for the CDR3 is TGTGCCAGCTCACCAGGGCAGCCTAATGAAAAACTGTTTTTT. The chain couples TRBV18 to TRBJ1-4; no definite D call. The CDR3 spans 14 residues. Germline CDR1 is KGHSH and CDR2 is LQKENI. The V gene lost 2 bases and the J gene lost 3 bases, with 7 bases spanning the gap. Drawing the rest from reference TRBV18 and TRBJ1-4, the complete variable domain is NAGVMQNPRHLVRRRGQEARLRCSPMKGHSHVYWYRQLPEEGLKFMVYLQKENIIDESGMPKERFSAEFPKEGPSILRIQQVVRGDSAAYFCASSPGQPNEKLFFGSGTQLSVL.

This rearrangement joins TRBV5-6 to TRBJ1-3; the D is unclear. The V gene's germline CDR1 is SGHDT and CDR2 YYEEEE. The V end lost 0 bases, the J end lost 0 bases, and 7 bases lay between the germline ends. The CDR3 runs to 15 residues. CDR3 residues: CASSLDLYSGNTIYF. DNA of the CDR3: TGTGCCAGCAGCTTGGACTTATACTCTGGAAACACCATATATTTT. Drawing the rest from reference TRBV5-6 and TRBJ1-3, the complete variable domain is DAGVTQSPTHLIKTRGQQVTLRCSPKSGHDTVSWYQQALGQGPQFIFQYYEEEERQRGNFPDRFSGHQFPNYSSELNVNALLLGDSALYLCASSLDLYSGNTIYFGEGSWLTVV.

The chain links TRBV19 to TRBJ2-7, with a weak D call TRBD2 (6 bases). This CDR3 has 14 residues. The germline CDR1 and CDR2 sequences are LNHDA and SQIVND (reference sequence). With 5 bases removed from V and 4 bases from J, the gap between germline ends came to 15 bases. The CDR3 bases are TGTGCCAGTAGTCCCCGACAAGGAGGGTACGAGCAGTACTTC. The encoded protein is CASSPRQGGYEQYF.